This T cell receptor (beta chain) is drawn from a study of control samples from healthy donors and cancer patients (dated by TCRdb to 2020 to 2021). This clone was recorded only once. Its binding antigen is unknown. One end of the junction does not line up with germline, which may come from a read error. Library preparation employed the immunoSEQ multiplex PCR assay. What TCRdb holds here is the immuneACCESS table cut down to in-frame rearrangements. Part of the clones is not present; checked against another copy, under half of the missing clones reflect an unresolved V gene, and the others are unexplained. For this sample there are about 140,000 clones; roughly nine tenths appear just once. The leading ten clones occupy 7.1% of the sample. The sample was blood. The TCR comes from a young man in good health.

The DNA sequence is as follows: TGTGCCAGCAGCTACGGGCCTGAAGCTAACTTT. It codes for CASSYGPEANF. The receptor chain draws on TRBV3-1 (or the pseudogene TRBV3-2) and TRBJ1-1, with no reliable assignment of the D segment. The CDR3 starts with the cysteine, ends with the phenylalanine, and has 11 residues. The kept DNA is CDR3 alone, 33 bases in frame from the first base. Via the germline V gene (reference sequence), CDR1 is LGHDT and CDR2 YNNKEL.